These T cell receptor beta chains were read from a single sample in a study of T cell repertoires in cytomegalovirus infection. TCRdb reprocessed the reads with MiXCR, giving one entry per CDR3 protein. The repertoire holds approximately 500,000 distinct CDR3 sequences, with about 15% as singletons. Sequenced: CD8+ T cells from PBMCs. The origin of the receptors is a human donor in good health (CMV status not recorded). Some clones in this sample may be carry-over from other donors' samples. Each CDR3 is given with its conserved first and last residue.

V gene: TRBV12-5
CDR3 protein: CASGTQEGGYTF

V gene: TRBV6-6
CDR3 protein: CASSYEPSGYNEQFF

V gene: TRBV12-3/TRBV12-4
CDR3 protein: CASGLTGEETQYF

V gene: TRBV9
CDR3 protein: CASSVAEALAGGPSDTQYF

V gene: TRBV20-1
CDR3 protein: CSARDLTGGPTDTQYF

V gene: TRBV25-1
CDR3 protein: CASSLDRGLIDEQFF

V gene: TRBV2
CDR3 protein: CATPLAGGYNEQFF

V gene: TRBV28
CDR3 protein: CASSLWGPAAGYTQYF

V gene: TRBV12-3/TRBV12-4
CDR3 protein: CASSSPGGPWDNEQFF

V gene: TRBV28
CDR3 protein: CASSPDVNYNEQFF

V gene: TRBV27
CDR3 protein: CASSLWGTRPETQYF

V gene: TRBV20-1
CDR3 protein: CSARSGLANTGELFF

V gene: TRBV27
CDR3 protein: CASRLQGHPRNQPQHF

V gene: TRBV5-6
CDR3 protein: CASSPNRWQIQETQYF

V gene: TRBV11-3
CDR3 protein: CASSLSRINNEQFF

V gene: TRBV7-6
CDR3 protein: CASSPQSSYNEQFF

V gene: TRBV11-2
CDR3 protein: CASSFHVGPFGTEAFF

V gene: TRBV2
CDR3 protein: CASTGTAAYNEQFF

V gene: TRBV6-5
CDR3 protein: CATKPRGRTNYGYTF

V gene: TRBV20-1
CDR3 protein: CSARDKWIRYEQYF

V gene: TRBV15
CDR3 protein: CATSRDFTGINIQYF

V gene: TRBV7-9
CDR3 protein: CATSYSTGELFF

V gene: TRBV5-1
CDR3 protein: CASSPTDNEQFF

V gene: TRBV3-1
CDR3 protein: CASSQEAQLDNEQFF

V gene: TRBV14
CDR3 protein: CASSQDLWAEQFF

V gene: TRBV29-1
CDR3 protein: CSVDPMDGAGELFF

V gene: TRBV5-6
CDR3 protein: CASSMRDRGNPNEKLFF

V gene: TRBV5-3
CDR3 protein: CASFPSQGIVATHDNEQFF

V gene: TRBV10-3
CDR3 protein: CAISGTGRNTGELFF

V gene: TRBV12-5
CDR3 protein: CASGLVSGGKETQYF

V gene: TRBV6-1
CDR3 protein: CASSDTSGNTIYF

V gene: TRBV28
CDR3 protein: CASSSTGAGGKMVFF

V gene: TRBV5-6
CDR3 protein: CASSLKGQRRTEAFF

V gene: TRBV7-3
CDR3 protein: CASSSFGFSHTDTQYF

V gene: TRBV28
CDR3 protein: CASSFMDLSGNTIYF

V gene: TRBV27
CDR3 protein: CASSPQGPSFYGYTF

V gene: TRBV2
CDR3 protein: CATEGEEQYF

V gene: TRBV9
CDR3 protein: CASSPRLAGVNEQFF

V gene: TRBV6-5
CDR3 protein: CASSQQGRETQYF

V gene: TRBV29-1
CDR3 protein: CSAPTALGQFF

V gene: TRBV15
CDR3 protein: CATSRDTGGIYEQYF

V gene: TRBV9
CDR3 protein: CASSAGGRNTGELFF

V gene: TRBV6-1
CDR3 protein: CASNGLNTEAFF

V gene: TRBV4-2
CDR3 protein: CASSQDGNRGRPGELFF

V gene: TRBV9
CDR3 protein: CASSSHVLGAGANVLTF

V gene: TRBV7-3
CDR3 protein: CASSPDGYGYTF

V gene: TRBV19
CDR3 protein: CATDPGRLGNTEAFF

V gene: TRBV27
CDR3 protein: CASSLSRAYNEQFF

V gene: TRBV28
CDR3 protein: CASTARWDRAGNTIYF